The source of this T cell receptor (beta chain) is a study of tumor-infiltrating lymphocytes in localized non-small cell lung cancer (dated by TCRdb to the early 2020s). Some background on the complete study: Several histologies were represented in the cohort, which also included both smokers and never-smokers as well as patients whose samples were collected after neoadjuvant chemotherapy. Each patient provided resected tumor tissue plus uninvolved lung tissue from the same patient, with the uninvolved lung tissue described as non-adjacent to the tumor. Alongside flow cytometry, multiplex immunofluorescence, RNA-seq, exome sequencing and proteomics, TCR sequencing was applied to the same patients as one of several integrated assays. In total, the ICON cohort consisted of some 160 surgical patients with localized non-small cell lung cancer who had their tumors resected. For roughly 55 patients, immunoSEQ T-cell fraction was compared between paired tumor and uninvolved lung.

Results and caveats for the whole study, not just this receptor: Because different pieces of the same tissue were used for different assays, technical variation could not be separated from intratumor heterogeneity. In line with immunofluorescence CD3 counts, TCRbeta sequencing supported higher T cell infiltration in tumors compared with uninvolved lung tissue. Recurrence-free survival showed no association with tumor T-cell fraction from TCR sequencing (p = 0.61). The TCR-derived T-cell fraction showed no difference between the flow cytometry-defined immunotypes IM1 (good prognosis) and IM2 (poor prognosis). Because assay coverage varied across patients depending on available tissue quantity, TCR sequencing was performed for only a subset of the cohort.

This clone was seen a single time. Its binding antigen is unknown. Per-base qualities were not stored, and no clone one base away is much larger. The T-cell fraction in tumor and uninvolved lung tissue was obtained from TCR sequencing using the immunoSEQ assay. The authors processed their data as follows. To analyze survival, patients were divided into a high T-cell fraction group (upper tertile) and a low T-cell fraction group (lower two tertiles), and the two groups were compared using a log-rank test. A signed-rank test was used to test paired tumor versus uninvolved lung differences in T-cell fraction. The immuneACCESS repertoire file appears here via TCRdb, limited to in-frame rearrangements. These files lack a portion of the clones; in checked studies, under half of the deficit traces to unresolved V genes, and the cause of the others is not known. V and J calls and clone size follow that table, whereas D and trimming were derived from the DNA. Here the sample has about 13,000 clones; 55% to 70% occur a single time. The top ten clonotypes cover less than 10% of the sample.

The first patient joined ICON in April 2016, and enrollment wrapped up when the last patient was enrolled in September 2018. Fresh tumor and matched uninvolved tissue for in-depth immune analyses, including TCR sequencing, were collected from a subcohort of 76 patients. DNA for TCR sequencing was isolated from bulk tissue, and no cell sorting was done. The CDR3 runs 15 residues from the cysteine to the phenylalanine. Only CDR3 DNA remains: 45 bases, in frame from the first base. V and J are truncated by 0 bases and 3 bases respectively, leaving an intervening sequence of 11 bases. CDR1 and CDR2, looked up from the germline V gene, are SGHRS and YFSETQ.

The material sequenced was lung tumor tissue. The chain is made from TRBV5-1 and TRBJ2-3; TRBD2 is a weak D gene call, 5 bases matching. The clonotype originates from a human donor with non-small cell lung cancer. The sequenced DNA is TGCGCCAGCAGCTTGGCCAACGGGATAACAGATACGCAGTATTTT. The resulting protein is CASSLANGITDTQYF.